Following are 30 T cell receptor beta chains from one sample sequenced in a study of ipilimumab plus nivolumab after autologous stem cell transplantation. Produced via immunoSEQ multiplex PCR; TCRdb's table is partial and in-frame only. The table records about 4,800 clones, about 70% of them present only once. The material was PBMCs, obtained in a trial of ipilimumab plus nivolumab as post-transplant consolidation. These TCRs come from a male donor with multiple myeloma.

This chain links TRBV5-4 with TRBJ1-4; no firm D call. This CDR3 has 13 residues. From germline, CDR1 is SGHNT and CDR2 YYREEE (reference sequence). The germline V and J ends were trimmed by 0 bases and 12 bases, with 12 bases remaining between them. The CDR3: CASSLVGSGELFF. CDR3 nucleotides: TGTGCCAGCAGCTTGGTGGGCAGTGGGGAACTGTTTTTT. Full variable domain (missing parts from reference TRBV5-4 and TRBJ1-4): ETGVTQSPTHLIKTRGQQVTLRCSSQSGHNTVSWYQQALGQGPQFIFQYYREEENGRGNFPPRFSGLQFPNYSSELNVNALELDDSALYLCASSLVGSGELFFGSGTQLSVL.

In nucleotides, the CDR3 is TGTGCCAGCAGTTTATCGGGACAGGGTAATAAGGACGAGCAGTACTTC. It encodes CASSLSGQGNKDEQYF. The rearrangement joins TRBV27 to TRBJ2-7; 9 bases align to TRBD1. CDR3 length: 16 amino acids. Germline V CDR1 and CDR2: MNHEY, SMNVEV (reference sequence). Losses at the gene ends were 0 bases for V and 5 bases for J; bases not matched to a gene: 8.

The chain employs TRBV6-5 and TRBJ2-1; weak D call: TRBD2 (5 bases). V was pared by 0 bases and J by 8 bases, with 8 bases between. The CDR3 is made up of 13 amino acids. Germline V gene data show CDR1 as MNHEY and CDR2 as SVGAGI. CDR3 sequence reads: CASSYSNGDEQFF. The CDR3, as DNA: TGTGCCAGCAGTTACTCGAACGGGGATGAGCAGTTCTTC.

The gene calls are TRBV27 and TRBJ1-4, with TRBD1 as a possible D gene (6 bases). Trimming cost V 6 bases and J 3 bases, with 14 bases left between them. The CDR3 sequence is 15 residues long. Germline V gives CDR1 MNHEY, CDR2 SMNVEV (reference sequence). The CDR3 nucleotides read TGTGCCAGCAGGCGCGACAGGAGGCCTAATGAAAAACTGTTTTTT. The encoded protein is CASRRDRRPNEKLFF.

This clone was seen a handful of times. The rearrangement links TRBV7-9 to TRBJ1-2, with 7 bases matching TRBD1. Germline CDR1 is SEHNR and CDR2 is FQNEAQ (reference sequence). The trim removed 2 bases at V and 6 bases at J, leaving 0 bases unmatched. The CDR3 extends over 12 amino acids. The CDR3 DNA reads TGTGCCAGCAGCTTACAGGGGGATGGCTACACCTTC. The encoded protein is CASSLQGDGYTF.

This clone was counted once. The chain carries TRBV28 and TRBJ2-1, with 11 bases matching TRBD1. This CDR3 comprises 14 residues. Germline CDR1 reads MDHEN; CDR2 reads SYDVKM. Unmatched junction bases numbered 5, after V lost 6 bases and J lost 7 bases. CDR3 protein: CASSGTGGINEQFF. The CDR3, as DNA: TGTGCCAGCAGCGGGACAGGGGGGATTAATGAGCAGTTCTTC.

CDR3 in amino acids: CASSREPYIPIPSVTYEQYF. The CDR3 nucleotides are TGTGCCAGCAGCCGAGAGCCTTATATCCCCATTCCCTCCGTTACGTACGAGCAGTACTTC. V and J are TRBV4-2 and TRBJ2-7; D uncertain. Germline CDR1 LGHNA, CDR2 YNFKEQ. This CDR3 spans 20 amino acids. V was shortened by 4 bases and J by 4 bases, with 32 bases between the two germline ends.

The chain combines TRBV7-9 with TRBJ1-5, with TRBD1 identical over 9 bases. There are 15 residues in the CDR3. Germline values: CDR1 SEHNR, CDR2 FQNEAQ (reference sequence). The ends lost 4 bases at V and 6 bases at J; junction bases unmatched: 7. CDR3 sequence reads: CASSSSGTGSQPQHF. In DNA form, the CDR3 reads TGTGCCAGCAGCTCGTCCGGGACAGGGTCTCAGCCCCAGCATTTT.

This chain links TRBV9 with TRBJ2-5, with 7 positions matching TRBD1. The CDR3 consists of 16 residues. Germline lookup yields CDR1 SGDLS and CDR2 YYNGEE. Trimming cost V 0 bases and J 4 bases; bases outside gene matches: 9. The CDR3 sequence: CASSVVNRGLRETQYF. CDR3 sequence (DNA): TGTGCCAGCAGCGTAGTAAACAGGGGTTTGCGAGAGACCCAGTACTTC.

V is TRBV7-9 and J is TRBJ2-2; D possibly matches TRBD1 or TRBD2 (5 bases each). The germline V gene has CDR1 SEHNR and CDR2 FQNEAQ (reference sequence). The CDR3 loop spans 16 amino acids. V gave up 7 bases and J gave up 0 bases, with 15 bases separating them. CDR3 nucleotide sequence: TGTGCCAGCAACCTACCCGGGACCGCGAACACCGGGGAGCTGTTTTTT. This encodes CASNLPGTANTGELFF.

The chain links TRBV7-3 to TRBJ2-1, with 7 nucleotides matching TRBD2. Germline CDR1 SGHTA, CDR2 FQGTGA. The CDR3 has 16 amino acids. The V segment lost 7 bases and the J segment 4 bases; nucleotides outside the gene matches: 13. CDR3 sequence: CASNPGPGTIYNEQFF. Here the CDR3 DNA reads TGTGCCAGCAACCCTGGCCCAGGGACTATTTACAATGAGCAGTTCTTC. Filled out from reference TRBV7-3 and TRBJ2-1, the complete variable domain reads GAGVSQTPSNKVTEKGKYVELRCDPISGHTALYWYRQSLGQGPEFLIYFQGTGAADDSGLPNDRFFAVRPEGSVSTLKIQRTERGDSAVYLCASNPGPGTIYNEQFFGPGTRLTVL.

The V call is TRBV27, the J call TRBJ2-7, with D possibly being TRBD2 (5 bases). V lost 4 bases and J lost 1, with 14 bases in between. This CDR3 has 15 residues. The germline V gene has CDR1 MNHEY and CDR2 SMNVEV (reference sequence). In nucleotides, the CDR3 is TGTGCCAGCAGTTACTCTCTGGGAGTGTCCTACGAGCAGTACTTC. Amino acids: CASSYSLGVSYEQYF.

The gene calls are TRBV6-5 and TRBJ1-5; 7 positions agree with TRBD1. With V trimmed by 10 bases and J by 7 bases, 13 bases remained unmatched. Germline lookup yields CDR1 MNHEY and CDR2 SVGAGI. The CDR3 loop spans 14 amino acids. DNA for the CDR3: TGTGCCACCCGACGACAGGGAAGGGAACAGCCCCAGCATTTT. This sequence encodes CATRRQGREQPQHF.

The chain carries TRBV4-3 and TRBJ1-2, with TRBD1 matching over 9 bases. The trim removed 3 bases at V and 6 bases at J, leaving 8 bases unmatched. The CDR3 is made up of 15 amino acids. Per the germline V gene, CDR1 is LGHNA and CDR2 is YSLEER. DNA of the CDR3: TGCGCCAGCAGCCATGATGACAGGGGGAGTGATGGCTACACCTTC. Its translation is CASSHDDRGSDGYTF.

This clone was seen only once. This chain links TRBV27 with TRBJ2-7; D not resolved. Germline loops: CDR1 MNHEY, CDR2 SMNVEV (reference sequence). This CDR3 spans 11 amino acids. V lost 6 bases and J lost 3, with 6 bases in between. CDR3 residues: CASSYSYEQYF. The CDR3 bases are TGTGCCAGCAGCTACAGCTACGAGCAGTACTTC.

The chain carries TRBV2 and TRBJ2-7; TRBD2 aligns across 7 bases. CDR3 length: 17 amino acids. The V gene's germline CDR1 is SNHLY and CDR2 FYNNEI. Trimming cost V 5 bases and J 0 bases; bases outside gene matches: 13. The CDR3 is CASSSYLGGVNSYEQYF. CDR3 bases: TGTGCCAGCAGTTCTTACCTTGGGGGGGTCAACTCCTACGAGCAGTACTTC.

The chain employs TRBV18 and TRBJ2-1; 8 bases align to TRBD1. CDR1 is KGHSH and CDR2 is LQKENI in the germline V gene. The CDR3 is 16 amino acids. Losses at the gene ends were 0 bases for V and 5 bases for J; bases not matched to a gene: 6. The CDR3 protein is CASSPPRRQGNNEQFF. Here the CDR3 DNA reads TGTGCCAGCTCACCACCGCGGAGACAGGGGAACAATGAGCAGTTCTTC.

V usage is TRBV10-3 and J usage is TRBJ2-3; no clear D gene. This CDR3 is 11 amino acids long. Trimming pared 3 bases from V and 5 bases from J, leaving 3 bases between. The V gene's germline CDR1 is ENHRY and CDR2 SYGVKD. This chain's CDR3 is CAISERDTQYF. The CDR3, as DNA: TGTGCCATCAGTGAAAGAGATACGCAGTATTTT.

The genes are TRBV18 and TRBJ1-2, with D hard to call. The CDR3 has 13 amino acids. Germline V gives CDR1 KGHSH, CDR2 LQKENI. Trimming took 2 bases from V and 5 from J, leaving 9 bases between them. In nucleotides, the CDR3 is TGTGCCAGCTCACCAGGAACTCGTTATGGCTACACCTTC. Its protein is CASSPGTRYGYTF.

The genes are TRBV6-6 and TRBJ1-2; D is unresolved. The CDR3 is made up of 14 amino acids. Trimming left V 2 bases short and J 2 bases short, with 9 bases between. CDR1 and CDR2 from the germline V gene are MNHNY and SVGAGI (reference sequence). CDR3 sequence reads: CASSYGLGNYGYTF. In DNA, the CDR3 is TGTGCCAGCAGTTACGGTTTGGGGAACTATGGCTACACCTTC.

Comment on this clone: The junction and the germline gene differ at one end; a read error may be behind it. This chain uses TRBV11-2 with TRBJ2-7; TRBD2 matches at 8 bases. The CDR3 length is 16 residues. Germline CDR1 and CDR2: SGHAT and FQNNGV. The CDR3 is CASSPAVAGGLYEQYF. The DNA of the CDR3 is TGCGCCAGCAGCCCAGCCGTTGCGGGGGGACTCTACGAGCAGTACTTC.

This chain links TRBV30 with TRBJ1-1; D is uncertain. Germline values: CDR1 GTSNPN, CDR2 SVGIG (reference sequence). V gave up 4 bases and J gave up 9 bases, with 9 bases separating them. This CDR3 has 10 amino acids. As DNA, the CDR3 is TGTGCCTGGATACAAGGAAAAGCTTTCTTT. It is translated as CAWIQGKAFF.

By proportion, this clone is medium-sized. The chain combines TRBV6-5 with TRBJ2-1; 10 bases are shared with TRBD2. This CDR3 spans 15 amino acids. Germline CDR1 MNHEY, CDR2 SVGAGI. V gave up 2 bases and J gave up 13 bases; unmatched junction bases: 11. DNA of the CDR3: TGTGCCAGCAGTTACGGGCCTAGCGGGGGCAGGGAACAGTTCTTC. Its protein product is CASSYGPSGGREQFF.

This clone is termed medium-sized. The chain links TRBV7-6 to TRBJ1-1; no clear D gene. The CDR3 covers 15 residues. Germline CDR1 is SGHVS and CDR2 is FNYEAQ. Trimming shortened V by 4 bases and J by 2 bases, and 14 bases separated the two germline ends. Written as DNA, the CDR3 is TGTGCCAGCAGCTGGACGACCAACCCAAACACTGAAGCTTTCTTT. This translates into CASSWTTNPNTEAFF.

This chain links TRBV6-5 with TRBJ2-7; TRBD1 agrees at 9 bases. The CDR3 consists of 14 residues. The J segment lost 5 bases and the V segment lost 7 bases, leaving 9 bases of the junction unmatched. Germline CDR1 reads MNHEY; CDR2 reads SVGAGI. The chain's CDR3 is CASTRGTGTNEQYF. CDR3 DNA: TGTGCCAGCACCCGAGGGACAGGGACTAACGAGCAGTACTTC.

This clone occurred once. This rearrangement joins TRBV5-1 to TRBJ1-1, with 9 bases matching TRBD1. The CDR3 loop spans 14 amino acids. J was trimmed by 4 bases and V by 4 bases; bases with no gene match: 5. The germline CDR1 and CDR2 sequences are SGHRS and YFSETQ. This CDR3 reads CASSRTGASTEAFF. CDR3 sequence (DNA): TGCGCCAGCAGCAGGACAGGGGCCAGCACTGAAGCTTTCTTT.

This clone is medium-sized (0.01 to 0.1%). This chain joins TRBV7-3 and TRBJ2-1; D is uncertain. There are 17 residues in the CDR3. The V gene lost 2 bases and the J gene lost 8 bases, with 22 bases spanning the gap. Germline V CDR1 and CDR2: SGHTA, FQGTGA. DNA of the CDR3: TGTGCCAGCAGCTTACTCCCGGGCGTGGAGAGGTACGATGAGCAGTTCTTC. It yields the protein CASSLLPGVERYDEQFF.

The rearrangement uses TRBV30 and TRBJ1-5; no clear D gene. Trimming cost V 0 bases and J 2 bases, with 11 bases left between them. The CDR3 length is 15 residues. Germline CDR1 and CDR2: GTSNPN and SVGIG (reference sequence). The CDR3 DNA is TGTGCCTGGAGTGTACCCCCTTGGGGCAATCAGCCCCAGCATTTT. It is translated as CAWSVPPWGNQPQHF.

CDR3 amino acids: CACRGTSGSQSSYNEQFF. In DNA form, the CDR3 reads TGTGCCTGCAGGGGAACTAGCGGGAGCCAAAGCTCCTACAATGAGCAGTTCTTC. This chain joins TRBV30 and TRBJ2-1; the match to TRBD2 covers 11 bases. Germline V gene data show CDR1 as GTSNPN and CDR2 as SVGIG (reference sequence). The CDR3 length is 18 residues. The V segment lost 6 bases and the J segment 0 bases; nucleotides outside the gene matches: 13.

Written as DNA, the CDR3 is TGTGCCAGCAGTCCCTTCAGAGTCGATAGCAATCAGCCCCAGCATTTT. Its translation is CASSPFRVDSNQPQHF. V and J are TRBV27 and TRBJ1-5; D ambiguous. Germline lookup yields CDR1 MNHEY and CDR2 SMNVEV (reference sequence). The CDR3 contains 16 residues. V gave up 5 bases and J gave up 0 bases, with 14 bases separating them.